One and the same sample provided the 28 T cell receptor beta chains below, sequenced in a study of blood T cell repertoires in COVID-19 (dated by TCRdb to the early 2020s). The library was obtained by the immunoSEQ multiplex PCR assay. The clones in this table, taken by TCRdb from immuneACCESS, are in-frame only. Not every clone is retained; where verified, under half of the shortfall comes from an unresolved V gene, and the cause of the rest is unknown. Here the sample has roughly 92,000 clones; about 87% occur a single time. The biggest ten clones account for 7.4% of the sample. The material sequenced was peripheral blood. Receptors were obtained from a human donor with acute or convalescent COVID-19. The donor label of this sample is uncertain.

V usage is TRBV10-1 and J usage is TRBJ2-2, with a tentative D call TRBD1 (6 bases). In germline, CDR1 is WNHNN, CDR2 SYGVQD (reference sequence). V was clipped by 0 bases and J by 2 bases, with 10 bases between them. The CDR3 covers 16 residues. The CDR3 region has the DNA TGCGCCAGCAGTGAGTCGAGGGGGAGAAACACCGGGGAGCTGTTTTTT. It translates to CASSESRGRNTGELFF.

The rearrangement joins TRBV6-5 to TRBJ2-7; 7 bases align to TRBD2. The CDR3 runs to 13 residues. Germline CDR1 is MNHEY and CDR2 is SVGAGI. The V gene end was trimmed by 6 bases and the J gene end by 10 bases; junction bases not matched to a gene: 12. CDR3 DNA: TGTGCCAGCAGAGACCATGGCGGGGGTCCCCAGTACTTC. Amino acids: CASRDHGGGPQYF.

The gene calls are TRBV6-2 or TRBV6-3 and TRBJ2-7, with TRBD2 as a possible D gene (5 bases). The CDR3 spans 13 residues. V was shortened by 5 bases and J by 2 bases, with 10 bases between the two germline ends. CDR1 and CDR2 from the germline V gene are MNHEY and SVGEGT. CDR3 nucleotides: TGTGCCAGCAGTCCCCGGCGGGCCTACGAGCAGTACTTC. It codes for CASSPRRAYEQYF.

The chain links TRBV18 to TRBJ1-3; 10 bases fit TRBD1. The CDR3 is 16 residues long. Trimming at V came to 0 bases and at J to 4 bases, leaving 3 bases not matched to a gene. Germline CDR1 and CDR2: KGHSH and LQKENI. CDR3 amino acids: CASSPPRTGGGNTIYF. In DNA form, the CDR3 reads TGTGCCAGCTCACCACCGAGGACAGGGGGAGGAAACACCATATATTTT.

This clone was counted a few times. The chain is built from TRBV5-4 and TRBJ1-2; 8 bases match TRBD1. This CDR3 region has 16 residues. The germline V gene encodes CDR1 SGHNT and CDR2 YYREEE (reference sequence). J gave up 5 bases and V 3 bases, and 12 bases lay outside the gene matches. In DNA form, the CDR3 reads TGTGCCAGCAGCTCTCAATCACCCGGGACAGGTTATGGCTACACCTTC. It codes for CASSSQSPGTGYGYTF.

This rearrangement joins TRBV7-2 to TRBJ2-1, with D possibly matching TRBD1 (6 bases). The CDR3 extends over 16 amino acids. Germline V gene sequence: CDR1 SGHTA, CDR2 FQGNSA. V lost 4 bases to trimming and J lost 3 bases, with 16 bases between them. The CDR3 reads CASSSQGGRSYNEQFF. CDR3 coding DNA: TGTGCCAGCAGCTCCCAAGGGGGACGCAGCTACAATGAGCAGTTCTTC.

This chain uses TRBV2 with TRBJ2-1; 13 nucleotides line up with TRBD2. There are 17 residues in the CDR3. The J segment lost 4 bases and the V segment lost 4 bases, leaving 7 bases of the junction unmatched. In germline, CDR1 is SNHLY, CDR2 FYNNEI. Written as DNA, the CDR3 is TGTGCCAGCAGTGGTACTAGCGGGGGGGCCTCTTACAATGAGCAGTTCTTC. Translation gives CASSGTSGGASYNEQFF.

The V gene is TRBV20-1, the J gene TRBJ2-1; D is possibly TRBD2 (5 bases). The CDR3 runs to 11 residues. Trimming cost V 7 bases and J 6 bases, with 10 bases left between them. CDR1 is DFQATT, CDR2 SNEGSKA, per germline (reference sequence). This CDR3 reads CSGRIGNEQFF. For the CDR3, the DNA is TGCAGTGGGAGGATTGGCAATGAGCAGTTCTTC.

CDR3 region: CASSEMGQGNSPLHF. For the CDR3, the DNA is TGTGCCAGCAGTGAGATGGGACAGGGTAATTCACCCCTCCACTTT. The V call is TRBV6-1, the J call TRBJ1-6; TRBD1 agrees at 9 bases. The CDR3 is made up of 15 amino acids. Germline V gives CDR1 MNHNS, CDR2 SASEGT. The J segment lost 6 bases and the V segment lost 3 bases, leaving 3 bases of the junction unmatched.

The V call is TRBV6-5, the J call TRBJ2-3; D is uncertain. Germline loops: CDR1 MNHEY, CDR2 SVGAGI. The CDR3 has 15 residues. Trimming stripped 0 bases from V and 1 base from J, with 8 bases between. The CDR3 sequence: CASSYSKLGTDTQYF. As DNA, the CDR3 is TGTGCCAGCAGTTACTCAAAGCTGGGCACAGATACGCAGTATTTT.

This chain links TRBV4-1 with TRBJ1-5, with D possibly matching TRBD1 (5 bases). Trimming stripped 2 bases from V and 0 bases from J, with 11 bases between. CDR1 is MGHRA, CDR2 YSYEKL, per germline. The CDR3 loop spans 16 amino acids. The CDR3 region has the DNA TGCGCCAGCAGCCAAAAATCGACAGATAGCAATCAGCCCCAGCATTTT. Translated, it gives CASSQKSTDSNQPQHF.

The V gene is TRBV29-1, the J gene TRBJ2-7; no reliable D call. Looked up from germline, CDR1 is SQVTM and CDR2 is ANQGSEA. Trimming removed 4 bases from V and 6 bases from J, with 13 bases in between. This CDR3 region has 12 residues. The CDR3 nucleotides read TGCAGCGTTGGGGCAAGAGATAGCGAGCAGTACTTC. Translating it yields CSVGARDSEQYF.

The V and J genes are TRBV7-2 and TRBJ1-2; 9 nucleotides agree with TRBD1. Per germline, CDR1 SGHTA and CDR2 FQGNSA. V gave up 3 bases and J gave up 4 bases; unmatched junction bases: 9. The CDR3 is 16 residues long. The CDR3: CASSFARTGDSYGYTF. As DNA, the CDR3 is TGTGCCAGCAGCTTCGCCCGGACAGGGGACTCCTATGGCTACACCTTC.

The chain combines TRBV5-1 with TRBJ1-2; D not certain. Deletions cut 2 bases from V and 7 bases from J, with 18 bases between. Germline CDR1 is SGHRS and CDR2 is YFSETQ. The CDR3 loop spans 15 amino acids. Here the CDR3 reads CASSFGTEIYGGYTF. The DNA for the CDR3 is TGCGCCAGCAGCTTCGGTACAGAAATTTATGGTGGCTACACCTTC.

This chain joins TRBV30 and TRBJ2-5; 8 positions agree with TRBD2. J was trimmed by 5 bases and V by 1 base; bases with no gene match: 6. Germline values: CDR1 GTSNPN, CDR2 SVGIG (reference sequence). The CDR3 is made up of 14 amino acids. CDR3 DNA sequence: TGTGCCTGGAGTGCCGGGGGGGCTGTGGAGACCCAGTACTTC. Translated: CAWSAGGAVETQYF.

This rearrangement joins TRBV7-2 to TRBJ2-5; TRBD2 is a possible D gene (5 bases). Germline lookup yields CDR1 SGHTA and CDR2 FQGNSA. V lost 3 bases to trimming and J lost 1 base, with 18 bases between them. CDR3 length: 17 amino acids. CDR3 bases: TGTGCCAGCAGCTTCCAGTTCCCGCTAGAGGGCCAAGAGACCCAGTACTTC. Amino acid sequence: CASSFQFPLEGQETQYF.

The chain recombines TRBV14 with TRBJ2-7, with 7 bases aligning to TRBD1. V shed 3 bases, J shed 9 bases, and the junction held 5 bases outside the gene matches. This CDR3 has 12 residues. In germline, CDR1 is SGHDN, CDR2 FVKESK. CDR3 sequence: CASSQVQGLQYF. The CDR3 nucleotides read TGTGCCAGCAGCCAGGTACAGGGGTTGCAGTACTTC.

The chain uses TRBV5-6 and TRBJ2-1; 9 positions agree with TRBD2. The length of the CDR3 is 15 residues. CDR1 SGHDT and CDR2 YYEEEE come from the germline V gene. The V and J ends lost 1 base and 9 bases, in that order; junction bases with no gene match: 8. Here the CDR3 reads CASSLYGTSYSEQFF. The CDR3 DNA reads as TGTGCCAGCAGCTTGTACGGGACTAGCTATAGTGAGCAGTTCTTC.

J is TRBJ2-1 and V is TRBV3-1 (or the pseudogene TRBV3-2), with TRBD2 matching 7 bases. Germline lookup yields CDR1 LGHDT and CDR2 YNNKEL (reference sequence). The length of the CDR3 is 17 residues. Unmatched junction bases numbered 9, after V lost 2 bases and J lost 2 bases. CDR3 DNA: TGTGCCAGCAGCCAATATCGGGGCGGGGGAACCTACAATGAGCAGTTCTTC. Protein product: CASSQYRGGGTYNEQFF.

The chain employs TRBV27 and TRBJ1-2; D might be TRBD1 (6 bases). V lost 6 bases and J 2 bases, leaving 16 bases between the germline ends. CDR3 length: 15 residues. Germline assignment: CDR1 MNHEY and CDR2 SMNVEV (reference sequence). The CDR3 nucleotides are TGTGCCAGCAGGCCCCGACGGGACACGAACTATGGCTACACCTTC. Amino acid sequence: CASRPRRDTNYGYTF.

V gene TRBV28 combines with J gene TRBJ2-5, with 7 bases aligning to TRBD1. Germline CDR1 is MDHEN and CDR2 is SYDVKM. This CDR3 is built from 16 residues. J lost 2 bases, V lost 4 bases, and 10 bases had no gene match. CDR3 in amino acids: CASSSQGWTGQETQYF. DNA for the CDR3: TGTGCCAGCAGTTCCCAGGGGTGGACAGGACAAGAGACCCAGTACTTC. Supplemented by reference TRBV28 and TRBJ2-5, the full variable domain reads DVKVTQSSRYLVKRTGEKVFLECVQDMDHENMFWYRQDPGLGLRLIYFSYDVKMKEKGDIPEGYSVSREKKERFSLILESASTNQTSMYLCASSSQGWTGQETQYFGPGTRLLVL.

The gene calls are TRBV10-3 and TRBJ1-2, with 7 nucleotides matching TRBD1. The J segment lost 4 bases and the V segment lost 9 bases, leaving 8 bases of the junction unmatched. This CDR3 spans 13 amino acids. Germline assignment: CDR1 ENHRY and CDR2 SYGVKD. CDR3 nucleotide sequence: TGTGCCATTACGGACAGGATGGGCTATGGCTACACCTTC. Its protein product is CAITDRMGYGYTF.

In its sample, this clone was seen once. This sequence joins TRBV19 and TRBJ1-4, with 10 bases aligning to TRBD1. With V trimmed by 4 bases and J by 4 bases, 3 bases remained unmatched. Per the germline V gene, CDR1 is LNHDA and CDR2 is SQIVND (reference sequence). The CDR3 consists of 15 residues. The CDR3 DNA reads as TGTGCCAGTAGTAGTTGGGACAGGGGTAATGAAAAACTGTTTTTT. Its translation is CASSSWDRGNEKLFF.

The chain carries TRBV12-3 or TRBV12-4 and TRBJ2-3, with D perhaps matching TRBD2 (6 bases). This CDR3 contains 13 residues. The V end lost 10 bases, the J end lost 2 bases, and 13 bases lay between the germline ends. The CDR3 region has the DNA TGTGCCACCCATAGCGGTAACACAGATACGCAGTATTTT. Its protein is CATHSGNTDTQYF.

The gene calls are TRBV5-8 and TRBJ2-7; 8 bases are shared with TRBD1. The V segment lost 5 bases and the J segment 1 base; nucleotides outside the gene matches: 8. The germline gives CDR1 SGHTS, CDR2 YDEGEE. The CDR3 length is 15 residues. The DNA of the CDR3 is TGTGCCAGCAGACGCTACAGGGGGGCGTCCTACGAGCAGTACTTC. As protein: CASRRYRGASYEQYF.

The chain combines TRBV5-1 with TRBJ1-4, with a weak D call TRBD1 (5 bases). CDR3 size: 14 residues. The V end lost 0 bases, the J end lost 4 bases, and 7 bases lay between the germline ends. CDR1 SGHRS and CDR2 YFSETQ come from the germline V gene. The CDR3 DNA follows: TGCGCCAGCAGCTTGGGGGGCGTTAATGAAAAACTGTTTTTT. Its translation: CASSLGGVNEKLFF.

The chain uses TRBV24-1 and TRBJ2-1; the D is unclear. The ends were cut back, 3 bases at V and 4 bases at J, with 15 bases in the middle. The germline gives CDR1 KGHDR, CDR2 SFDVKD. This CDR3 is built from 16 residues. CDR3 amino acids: CATSDPGSKSYNEQFF. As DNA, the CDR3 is TGTGCCACCAGTGATCCTGGCTCCAAATCTTACAATGAGCAGTTCTTC.

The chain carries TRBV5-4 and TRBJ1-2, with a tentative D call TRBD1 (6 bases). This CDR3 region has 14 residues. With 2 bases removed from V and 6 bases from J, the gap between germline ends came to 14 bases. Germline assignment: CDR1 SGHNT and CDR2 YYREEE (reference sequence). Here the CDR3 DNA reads TGTGCCAGCAGCTTAGTGCAGGGGTCGAATGGCTACACCTTC. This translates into CASSLVQGSNGYTF.